The next 22 T cell receptor beta chains were all read from a single sample in a study of human T cells and chemical hapten exposure. As to time point: patch test 1, 2 weeks after DPC sensitization. Treatment reported: therapeutic diphenylcyclopropenone sensitization with weekly scalp DPC. TCRdb fed the RACE reads into MiXCR, producing one record per CDR3 protein. The data show more than 65,000 distinct CDR3 sequences, 10% seen once. The sequences come from whole blood, collected in connection with sensitization to the hapten diphenylcyclopropenone (DPC). Receptors were obtained from a woman aged 45 to 65 with alopecia areata. Some clones in this sample may be carry-over from other donors' samples.

This clonotype was observed a handful of times. This rearrangement joins TRBV7-9 to TRBJ1-1, with 11 nucleotides matching TRBD1. This CDR3 comprises 15 residues. Germline lookup yields CDR1 SEHNR and CDR2 FQNEAQ (reference sequence). V lost 5 bases to trimming and J lost 4 bases; unmatched junction nucleotides: 6. This CDR3 is CASSPSGTGGTEAFF. CDR3 DNA sequence: TGTGCCAGCAGCCCATCCGGGACAGGGGGCACTGAAGCTTTCTTT.

The chain carries TRBV25-1 and TRBJ2-2; D perhaps matches TRBD1 (6 bases). The CDR3 runs to 14 residues. Germline CDR1 is MGHDK and CDR2 is SYGVNS. V was cut by 4 bases and J by 6 bases, with 12 bases left in between. The CDR3 loop reads CASSVPGVPGELFF. In DNA form, the CDR3 reads TGTGCCAGCAGTGTCCCAGGGGTCCCCGGGGAGCTGTTTTTT.

CDR3: CASRTGTDLGEQYF. As DNA, the CDR3 is TGTGCCAGCAGAACCGGGACGGACCTCGGCGAGCAGTACTTC. V is TRBV5-5 and J is TRBJ2-7, with D perhaps assigned TRBD1 or TRBD2 (5 bases each). This CDR3 has 14 amino acids. Germline loops: CDR1 SGHKS, CDR2 YYEKEE (reference sequence). V lost 5 bases, J lost 6 bases, and 18 bases lay in between. The entire variable domain, with the rest obtained from reference TRBV5-5 and TRBJ2-7, is as follows: DAGVTQSPTHLIKTRGQQVTLRCSPISGHKSVSWYQQVLGQGPQFIFQYYEKEERGRGNFPDRFSARQFPNYSSELNVNALLLGDSALYLCASRTGTDLGEQYFGPGTRLTVT.

This clonotype came up a few times. V and J are TRBV7-8 and TRBJ2-3, with TRBD2 matching 8 bases. This CDR3 is 17 amino acids long. The trim removed 4 bases at V and 0 bases at J, leaving 9 bases unmatched. Germline V gene data show CDR1 as SGHVS and CDR2 as FQNEAQ. The CDR3 loop reads CASSSGTGGPSTDTQYF. The CDR3 region has the DNA TGTGCCAGCAGCTCCGGAACGGGAGGGCCGAGCACAGATACGCAGTATTTT.

This clonotype has only a few counts. This sequence joins TRBV21-1 and TRBJ2-7; TRBD1, the table's D call, was not compared with the DNA. TRBV21-1 is an annotated pseudogene. The CDR3 is 15 amino acids. The DNA for the CDR3 is TGTGCCAGCAGCCTCACGACGGACACCCGCTACGAGCAGTACTTC. Protein sequence: CASSLTTDTRYEQYF.

V gene TRBV19 combines with J gene TRBJ1-5; D might be TRBD1 (6 bases). CDR1 is LNHDA, CDR2 SQIVND, per germline (reference sequence). The CDR3 length is 14 residues. Trimming cost V 5 bases and J 6 bases, with 14 bases left between them. This chain's CDR3 is CASSPRGGRQPQHF. CDR3 in DNA: TGTGCCAGTAGTCCACGAGGGGGACGTCAGCCCCAGCATTTT.

This clonotype has at least ten counts. The rearrangement uses TRBV19 and TRBJ2-7, with unresolved D. Trimming took 5 bases from V and 0 from J, leaving 8 bases between them. CDR3 length: 13 residues. The germline gives CDR1 LNHDA, CDR2 SQIVND (reference sequence). The CDR3 DNA reads as TGTGCCAGTAGTCTCCCGGGCTCCTACGAGCAGTACTTC. It yields the protein CASSLPGSYEQYF.

This clonotype has a handful of counts. Sequence at one end of the junction differs from germline and may be a read error. The chain uses TRBV18 and TRBJ1-6; D possibly corresponds to TRBD1 (5 bases). CDR3 size: 14 residues. Germline CDR1 reads KGHSH; CDR2 reads LQKENI. For the CDR3, the DNA is TGTGCCAGCTCTCCACGGCAGGGAAATTCACCCCTCCACTTT. As protein: CASSPRQGNSPLHF. Filled out from reference TRBV18 and TRBJ1-6, the complete variable domain reads NAGVMQNPRHLVRRRGQEARLRCSPMKGHSHVYWYRQLPEEGLKFMVYLQKENIIDESGMPKERFSAEFPKEGPSILRIQQVVRGDSAAYFCASSPRQGNSPLHFGNGTRLTVT.

V usage is TRBV9 and J usage is TRBJ2-7; D might be TRBD1 (5 bases). CDR1 and CDR2 (germline): SGDLS, YYNGEE. Trimming removed 4 bases from V and 2 bases from J, with 10 bases in between. The CDR3 has 13 amino acids. CDR3 sequence (DNA): TGTGCCAGCAGCCCCCAGGGAACCTACGAGCAGTACTTC. Translating gives CASSPQGTYEQYF.

V usage is TRBV7-3 and J usage is TRBJ2-3, with D perhaps assigned TRBD1 or TRBD2 (5 bases each). Trimming removed 1 base at V and 2 bases at J, with 10 bases between. The CDR3 length is 15 residues. Germline loops: CDR1 SGHTA, CDR2 FQGTGA. The DNA for the CDR3 is TGTGCCAGCAGCTTAAATCGGGGCTCCACAGATACGCAGTATTTT. Its protein is CASSLNRGSTDTQYF.

In its sample, this clonotype was seen many times. The chain carries TRBV10-3 and TRBJ1-2; possible D gene TRBD1, 5 bases. Germline V gives CDR1 ENHRY, CDR2 SYGVKD. V shed 3 bases and J shed 6 bases, with 11 bases lying between them. The CDR3 length is 13 residues. Here the CDR3 DNA reads TGTGCCATCAGTGAAAGGGGTGTAGATGGCTACACCTTC. This gives the protein CAISERGVDGYTF.

This clonotype was counted at least ten times. The chain recombines TRBV12-3 or TRBV12-4 with TRBJ1-4, with 7 bases that match TRBD1. The junction had 7 bases not matched to a gene; V was cut back by 4 bases and J by 8 bases. The CDR3 covers 14 residues. The CDR3 spells CASSSGQAGEKLFF. As DNA, the CDR3 is TGTGCCAGCAGTTCCGGACAGGCGGGAGAAAAACTGTTTTTT.

V usage is TRBV10-1 and J usage is TRBJ2-3; 8 nucleotides match TRBD2. The CDR3 sequence is 16 residues long. The V and J ends lost 4 bases and 1 base, in that order; junction bases with no gene match: 7. Germline assignment: CDR1 WNHNN and CDR2 SYGVQD (reference sequence). CDR3 nucleotide sequence: TGCGCCAGCAGTGGCGGCGGGAGGATGGGCACAGATACGCAGTATTTT. Protein sequence: CASSGGGRMGTDTQYF.

There are many counts of this clonotype. The CDR3 DNA is TGTGCCAGCAGCCCCGGGACAGACTTCAATGAGCAGTTCTTC. Translation gives CASSPGTDFNEQFF. The chain has TRBV7-6 and TRBJ2-1, with 7 bases aligning to TRBD1. Trimming removed 5 bases from V and 6 bases from J; junction bases left unmatched: 7. There are 14 residues in the CDR3. Germline values: CDR1 SGHVS, CDR2 FNYEAQ.

This clonotype has at least ten counts. This chain uses TRBV27 with TRBJ1-4; D is perhaps TRBD1 (6 bases). The CDR3 contains 15 residues. The germline gives CDR1 MNHEY, CDR2 SMNVEV (reference sequence). V shed 6 bases and J shed 8 bases, with 19 bases lying between them. The CDR3 DNA reads as TGTGCCAGCAGGTCGGCGGGGGCCCCTTCCGAAAAACTGTTTTTT. Translated: CASRSAGAPSEKLFF.

This clonotype has more than one count but fewer than ten. This rearrangement joins TRBV30 to TRBJ2-3, with TRBD2 matching 7 bases. V gave up 3 bases and J gave up 1 base; unmatched junction bases: 4. CDR3 length equals 14 residues. Germline V gene lookup returns CDR1 GTSNPN and CDR2 SVGIG (reference sequence). In DNA form, the CDR3 reads TGTGCCTGGAGGGGGCTAGCGGGCACAGATACGCAGTATTTT. Residues: CAWRGLAGTDTQYF.

This clonotype has ten or more counts. This rearrangement joins TRBV2 to TRBJ2-4, with D tentatively TRBD1 or TRBD2 (6 bases each). In germline, CDR1 is SNHLY, CDR2 FYNNEI. CDR3 length equals 15 residues. V dropped 7 bases and J dropped 4 bases, with 17 bases sitting between them. CDR3 in DNA: TGTGCCAGCACGGAGGATGGGGGGCCAAAAAACATTCAGTACTTC. Translated, it gives CASTEDGGPKNIQYF.

Details on this clonotype: This likely comes from a read error, as the CDR3 has no conserved phenylalanine or tryptophan at its end. The V and J genes are TRBV29-1 and TRBJ2-7; D is perhaps TRBD1 (6 bases). CDR1 is SQVTM and CDR2 is ANQGSEA in the germline V gene. The CDR3 has 12 amino acids. The CDR3 DNA sequence: TGTAGCGTCGGATGGACAGCACGGGAGCAGTACCTC. Translated, it gives CSVGWTAREQYL.

The table lists this clonotype with many counts. V gene TRBV20-1 combines with J gene TRBJ2-3, with TRBD2 identical over 12 bases. This CDR3 has 15 amino acids. With V trimmed by 6 bases and J by 5 bases, 9 bases remained unmatched. Germline V gene data show CDR1 as DFQATT and CDR2 as SNEGSKA (reference sequence). The CDR3 DNA is TGCAGTGCCCTGAGGACTAGCGGGACGGGAGATACGCAGTATTTT. Its translation is CSALRTSGTGDTQYF.

The genes are TRBV6-2 or TRBV6-3 and TRBJ2-4, with unresolved D. CDR1 is MNHEY, CDR2 SVGEGT, per germline. V was clipped by 5 bases and J by 0 bases, with 5 bases between them. The CDR3 covers 13 residues. The CDR3 loop reads CASSQTAKNIQYF. In DNA form, the CDR3 reads TGTGCCAGCAGTCAAACAGCCAAAAACATTCAGTACTTC.

This clonotype occurred a few times. This chain uses TRBV12-3 or TRBV12-4 with TRBJ2-2; 7 positions agree with TRBD2. Germline trimming cut 7 bases from V and 6 bases from J; bases unmatched to any gene: 11. The CDR3 has 15 amino acids. CDR3 DNA sequence: TGTGCCAGCATCACTCGCGGGGGAGCCGCCGGGGAGCTGTTTTTT. Translating it yields CASITRGGAAGELFF.

This clonotype appeared many times. The V call is TRBV7-9, the J call TRBJ1-1, with D tentatively TRBD1 (5 bases). Trimming left V 7 bases short and J 1 base short, with 13 bases between. The CDR3 is 14 amino acids. Germline values: CDR1 SEHNR, CDR2 FQNEAQ (reference sequence). The CDR3 loop is CASTNRGGNTEAFF. Here the CDR3 DNA reads TGTGCCAGCACCAATAGGGGAGGGAACACTGAAGCTTTCTTT.